This T cell receptor (beta chain) comes out of a study of blood T cells in healthy people across ages. Overall study findings and caveats: Naive CD4+ cells and diversity were both higher in long-lived donors than in aged donors.

This CDR3 has 13 residues. CDR1 DFQATT and CDR2 SNEGSKA come from the germline V gene (reference sequence). V gave up 3 bases and J gave up 2 bases, with 9 bases separating them. To note about this clonotype: Its antigen is as yet unknown.

Together with a sample-barcoded 5' primer, a J-beta primer mix was included in a second PCR lasting about 7 to 11 cycles. TCRdb re-derived calls from the 5' RACE reads in MiXCR, one entry per CDR3 protein. Here the sample spans about 400,000 distinct CDR3 sequences, about 49% being singletons. The chain links TRBV20-1 to TRBJ2-3; D unresolved. The sample was blood. This TCR was sampled from a man between 60 and 75 years old in good health. The CDR3: CSARRTNTDTQYF. As DNA, the CDR3 is TGCAGTGCTAGGCGGACCAACACAGATACGCAGTATTTT.